This TCR beta chain was sequenced during a study of T cell clonality in common variable immunodeficiency. General observations from the study: Fewer deletions and N-nucleotide insertions were reportedly seen in common variable immunodeficiency TCR beta sequences. CVID patient heterogeneity limited repertoire-clinical complication correlations.

This clone occurred many times. Antigen: not known. The sequenced fragment ends 3 residues before the CDR3 boundary, so the rest is inferred from the germline J gene. Caucasian heritage predominated among both patients and controls. CVID and control samples used equivalent genomic DNA input. Assay: immunoSEQ multiplex PCR; the TCRdb copy retains only in-frame clones and omits some. The specimen has 45,000 to 70,000 clones, none found just once. V was cut by 4 bases and J by 1 base, with 13 bases left in between. The CDR3 loop spans 15 amino acids. The V gene's germline CDR1 is SGHDN and CDR2 FVKESK. Sequencing was carried out using peripheral blood mononuclear cells. The clonotype was recovered from a person aged 18 to 70 in good health. This chain links TRBV14 with TRBJ1-1, with D unclear. The sequenced part of the CDR3 DNA is TGTGCCAGCAGCCGACGAAGGACTGAGAACACTGAA. Protein: CASSRRRTENTE. The CDR3 as a whole reads CASSRRRTENTEAFF.